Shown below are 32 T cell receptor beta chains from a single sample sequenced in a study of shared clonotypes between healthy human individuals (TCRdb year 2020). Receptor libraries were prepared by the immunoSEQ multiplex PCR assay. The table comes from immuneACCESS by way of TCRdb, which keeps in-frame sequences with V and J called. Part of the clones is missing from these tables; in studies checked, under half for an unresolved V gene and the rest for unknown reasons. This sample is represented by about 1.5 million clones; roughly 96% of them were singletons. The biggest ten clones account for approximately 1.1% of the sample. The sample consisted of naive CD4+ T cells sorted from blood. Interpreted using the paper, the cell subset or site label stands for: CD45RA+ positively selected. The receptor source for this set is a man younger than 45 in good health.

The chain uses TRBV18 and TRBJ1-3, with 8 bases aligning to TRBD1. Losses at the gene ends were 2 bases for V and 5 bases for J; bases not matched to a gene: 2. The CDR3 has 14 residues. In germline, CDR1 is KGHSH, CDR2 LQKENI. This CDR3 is CASSPSGGRNTIYF. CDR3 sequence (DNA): TGTGCCAGCTCACCATCAGGGGGCCGAAACACCATATATTTT. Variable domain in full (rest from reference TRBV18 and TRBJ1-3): NAGVMQNPRHLVRRRGQEARLRCSPMKGHSHVYWYRQLPEEGLKFMVYLQKENIIDESGMPKERFSAEFPKEGPSILRIQQVVRGDSAAYFCASSPSGGRNTIYFGEGSWLTVV.

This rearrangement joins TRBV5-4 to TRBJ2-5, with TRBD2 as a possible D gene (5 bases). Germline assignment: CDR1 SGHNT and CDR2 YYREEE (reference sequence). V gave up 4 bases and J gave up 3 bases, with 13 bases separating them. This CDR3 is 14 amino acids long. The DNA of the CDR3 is TGTGCCAGCAGCACAACCGGGCGGGAAGAGACCCAGTACTTC. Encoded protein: CASSTTGREETQYF.

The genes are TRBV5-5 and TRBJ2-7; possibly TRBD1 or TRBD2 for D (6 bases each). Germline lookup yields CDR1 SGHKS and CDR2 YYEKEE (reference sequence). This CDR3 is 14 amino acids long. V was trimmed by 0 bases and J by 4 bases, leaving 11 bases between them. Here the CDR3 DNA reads TGTGCCAGCAGCTTGGTGGGGGGCCAGTACGAGCAGTACTTC. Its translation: CASSLVGGQYEQYF.

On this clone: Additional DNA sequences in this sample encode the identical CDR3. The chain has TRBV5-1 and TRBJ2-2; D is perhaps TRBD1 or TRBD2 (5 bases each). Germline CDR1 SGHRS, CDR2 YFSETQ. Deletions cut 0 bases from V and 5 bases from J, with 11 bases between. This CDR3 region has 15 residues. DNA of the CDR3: TGCGCCAGCAGCTTGGTGCAGGGAGAGACCGGGGAGCTGTTTTTT. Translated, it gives CASSLVQGETGELFF. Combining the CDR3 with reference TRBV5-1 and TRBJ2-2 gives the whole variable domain KAGVTQTPRYLIKTRGQQVTLSCSPISGHRSVSWYQQTPGQGLQFLFEYFSETQRNKGNFPGRFSGRQFSNSRSEMNVSTLELGDSALYLCASSLVQGETGELFFGEGSRLTVL.

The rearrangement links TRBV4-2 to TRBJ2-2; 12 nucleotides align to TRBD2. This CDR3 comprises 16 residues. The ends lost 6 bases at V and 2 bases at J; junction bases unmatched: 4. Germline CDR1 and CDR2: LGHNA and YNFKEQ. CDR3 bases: TGTGCCAGCAGACTGGGACTAGCGGGTAACACCGGGGAGCTGTTTTTT. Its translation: CASRLGLAGNTGELFF.

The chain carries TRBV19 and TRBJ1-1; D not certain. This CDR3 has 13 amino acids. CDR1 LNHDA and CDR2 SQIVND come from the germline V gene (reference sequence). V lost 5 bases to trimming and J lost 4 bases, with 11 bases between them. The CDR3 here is CASSPGGSTEAFF. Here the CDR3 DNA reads TGTGCCAGTAGTCCCGGCGGGAGCACTGAAGCTTTCTTT.

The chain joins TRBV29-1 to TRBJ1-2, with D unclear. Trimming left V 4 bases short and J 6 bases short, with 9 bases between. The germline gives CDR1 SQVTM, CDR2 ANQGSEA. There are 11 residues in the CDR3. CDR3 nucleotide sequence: TGCAGCGTTGTGGCAGGTCATGGCTACACCTTC. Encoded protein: CSVVAGHGYTF.

The CDR3 loop reads CAISESSQGEQYF. Here the CDR3 DNA reads TGTGCCATCAGTGAGTCGAGCCAGGGCGAGCAGTACTTC. The chain joins TRBV10-3 to TRBJ2-7; weak D call: TRBD1 (5 bases). Germline loops: CDR1 ENHRY, CDR2 SYGVKD. V was shortened by 0 bases and J by 6 bases, with 9 bases between the two germline ends. The CDR3 covers 13 residues.

CDR3 bases: TGTGCCAGCAGCTTAGTGGCTAGCGGTTACTACGAGCAGTACTTC. Translating it yields CASSLVASGYYEQYF. V gene TRBV7-9 combines with J gene TRBJ2-7, with 7 positions matching TRBD2. The V segment lost 1 base and the J segment 3 bases; nucleotides outside the gene matches: 6. Germline lookup yields CDR1 SEHNR and CDR2 FQNEAQ (reference sequence). The CDR3 totals 15 residues.

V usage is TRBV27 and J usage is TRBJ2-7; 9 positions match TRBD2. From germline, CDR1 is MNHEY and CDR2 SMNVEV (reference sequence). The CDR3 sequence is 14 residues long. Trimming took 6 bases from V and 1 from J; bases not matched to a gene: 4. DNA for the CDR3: TGTGCCAGCAGAGGACTAGCGAATTCCTACGAGCAGTACTTC. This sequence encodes CASRGLANSYEQYF.

CDR3 amino acids: CASSVAAQVHSYNEQFF. CDR3 coding DNA: TGTGCCAGCAGCGTAGCGGCACAGGTTCACTCCTACAATGAGCAGTTCTTC. The chain employs TRBV9 and TRBJ2-1; the D gene is possibly TRBD1 (5 bases). Germline V gives CDR1 SGDLS, CDR2 YYNGEE. There are 17 residues in the CDR3. Between the trimmed V and J ends, which lost 0 bases and 0 bases, there was a span of 13 bases.

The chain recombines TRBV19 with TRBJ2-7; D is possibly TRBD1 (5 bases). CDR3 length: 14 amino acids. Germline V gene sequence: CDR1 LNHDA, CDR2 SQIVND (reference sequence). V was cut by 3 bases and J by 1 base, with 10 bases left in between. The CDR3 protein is CASSISRESYEQYF. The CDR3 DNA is TGTGCCAGTAGTATTTCCAGGGAATCCTACGAGCAGTACTTC.

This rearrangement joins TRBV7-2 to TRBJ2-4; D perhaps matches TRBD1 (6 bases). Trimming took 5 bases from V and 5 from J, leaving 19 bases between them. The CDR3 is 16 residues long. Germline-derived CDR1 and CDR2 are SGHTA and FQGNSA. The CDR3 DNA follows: TGTGCCAGCAGCCTCTACAGGGCTTTTGGCCAAAACATTCAGTACTTC. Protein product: CASSLYRAFGQNIQYF.

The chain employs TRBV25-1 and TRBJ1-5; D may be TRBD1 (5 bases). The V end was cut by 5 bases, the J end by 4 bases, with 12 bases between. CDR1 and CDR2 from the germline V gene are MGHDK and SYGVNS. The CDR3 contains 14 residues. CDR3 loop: CASSRKGINQPQHF. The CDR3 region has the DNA TGTGCCAGCAGTAGGAAGGGGATTAATCAGCCCCAGCATTTT.

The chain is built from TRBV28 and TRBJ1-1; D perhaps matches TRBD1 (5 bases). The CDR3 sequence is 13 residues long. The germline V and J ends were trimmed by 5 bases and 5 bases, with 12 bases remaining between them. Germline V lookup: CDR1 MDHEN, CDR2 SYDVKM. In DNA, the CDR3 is TGTGCCAGCAGTGCCCCAGGGACGACTGAAGCTTTCTTT. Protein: CASSAPGTTEAFF.

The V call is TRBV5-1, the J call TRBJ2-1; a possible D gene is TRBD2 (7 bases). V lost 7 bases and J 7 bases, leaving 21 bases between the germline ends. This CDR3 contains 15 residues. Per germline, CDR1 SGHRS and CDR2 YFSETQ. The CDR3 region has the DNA TGCGCCAGCGGCCTAGGGGGGGCCAACGCTAATGAGCAGTTCTTC. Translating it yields CASGLGGANANEQFF.

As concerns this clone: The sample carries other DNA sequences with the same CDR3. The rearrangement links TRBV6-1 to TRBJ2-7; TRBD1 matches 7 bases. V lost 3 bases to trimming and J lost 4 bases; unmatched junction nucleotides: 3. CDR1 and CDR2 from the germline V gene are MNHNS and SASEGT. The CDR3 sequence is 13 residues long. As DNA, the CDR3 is TGTGCCAGCAGTGAGAGACAGGGTTACGAGCAGTACTTC. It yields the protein CASSERQGYEQYF.

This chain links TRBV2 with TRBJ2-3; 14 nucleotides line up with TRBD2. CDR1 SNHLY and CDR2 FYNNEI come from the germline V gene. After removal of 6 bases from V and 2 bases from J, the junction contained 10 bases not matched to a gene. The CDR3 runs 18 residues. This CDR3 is CASSDLRLAGGPTDTQYF. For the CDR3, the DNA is TGTGCCAGCAGCGATTTAAGACTAGCGGGAGGGCCCACAGATACGCAGTATTTT. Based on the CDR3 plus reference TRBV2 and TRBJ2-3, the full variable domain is EPEVTQTPSHQVTQMGQEVILRCVPISNHLYFYWYRQILGQKVEFLVSFYNNEISEKSEIFDDQFSVERPDGSNFTLKIRSTKLEDSAMYFCASSDLRLAGGPTDTQYFGPGTRLTVL.

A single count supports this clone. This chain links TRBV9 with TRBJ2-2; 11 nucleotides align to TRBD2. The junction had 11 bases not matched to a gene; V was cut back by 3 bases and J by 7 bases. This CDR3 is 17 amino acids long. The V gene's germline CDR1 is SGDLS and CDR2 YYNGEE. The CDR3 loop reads CASSASPSGRTNGELFF. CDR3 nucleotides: TGTGCCAGCAGCGCCTCTCCTAGCGGGAGGACGAACGGGGAGCTGTTTTTT.

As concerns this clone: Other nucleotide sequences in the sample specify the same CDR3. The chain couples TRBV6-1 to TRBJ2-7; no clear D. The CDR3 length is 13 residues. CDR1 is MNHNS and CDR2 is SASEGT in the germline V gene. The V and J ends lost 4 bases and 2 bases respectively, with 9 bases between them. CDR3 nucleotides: TGTGCCAGCAGTGGCGGACGGACCTACGAGCAGTACTTC. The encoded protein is CASSGGRTYEQYF.

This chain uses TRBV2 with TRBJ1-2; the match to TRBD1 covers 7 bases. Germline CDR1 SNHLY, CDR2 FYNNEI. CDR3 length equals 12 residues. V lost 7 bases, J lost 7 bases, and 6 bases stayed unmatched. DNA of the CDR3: TGTGCCAGCACCGGGACAGCGGCTGGCTACACCTTC. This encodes CASTGTAAGYTF.

CDR3 DNA sequence: TGCAGCGTTGCGTTAGGGGAGGATACGCAGTATTTT. The encoded protein is CSVALGEDTQYF. The gene calls are TRBV29-1 and TRBJ2-3, with D perhaps assigned TRBD1 or TRBD2 (5 bases each). In germline, CDR1 is SQVTM, CDR2 ANQGSEA. This CDR3 comprises 12 residues. Trimming cost V 4 bases and J 6 bases, with 11 bases left between them.

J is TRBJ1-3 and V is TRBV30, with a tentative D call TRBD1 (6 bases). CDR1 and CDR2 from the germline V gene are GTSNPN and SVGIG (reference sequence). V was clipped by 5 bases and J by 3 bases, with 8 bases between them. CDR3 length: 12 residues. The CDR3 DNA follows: TGTGCCTGGGCCAGGGGTGGAAACACCATATATTTT. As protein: CAWARGGNTIYF.

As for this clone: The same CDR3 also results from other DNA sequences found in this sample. DNA of the CDR3: TGTGCCAGCAGCGTAAGTGGACAGTCCTACGAGCAGTACTTC. Translating gives CASSVSGQSYEQYF. The genes are TRBV9 and TRBJ2-7; tentatively, D is TRBD1 (6 bases). The CDR3 covers 14 residues. Germline CDR1 reads SGDLS; CDR2 reads YYNGEE. V lost 1 base and J lost 1, with 9 bases in between.

This CDR3 reads CASSLERRRAYNEQFF. CDR3 sequence (DNA): TGTGCCAGCAGCTTGGAGCGAAGGAGAGCCTACAATGAGCAGTTCTTC. The chain recombines TRBV5-6 with TRBJ2-1, with unresolved D. CDR1 is SGHDT and CDR2 is YYEEEE in the germline V gene. CDR3 size: 16 residues. Trimming stripped 0 bases from V and 2 bases from J, with 12 bases between.

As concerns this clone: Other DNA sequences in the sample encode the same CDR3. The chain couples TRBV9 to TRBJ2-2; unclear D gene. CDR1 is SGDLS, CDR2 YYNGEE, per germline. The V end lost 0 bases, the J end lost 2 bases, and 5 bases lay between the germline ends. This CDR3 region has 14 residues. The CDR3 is CASSVGGNTGELFF. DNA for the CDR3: TGTGCCAGCAGCGTAGGAGGAAACACCGGGGAGCTGTTTTTT.

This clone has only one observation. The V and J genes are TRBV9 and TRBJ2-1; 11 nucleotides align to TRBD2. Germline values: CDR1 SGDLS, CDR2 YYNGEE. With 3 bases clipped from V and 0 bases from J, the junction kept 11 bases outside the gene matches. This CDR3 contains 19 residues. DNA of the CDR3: TGTGCCAGCAGCGCCATACCGGGACTAGCGGCCCGCTCCTACAATGAGCAGTTCTTC. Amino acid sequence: CASSAIPGLAARSYNEQFF.

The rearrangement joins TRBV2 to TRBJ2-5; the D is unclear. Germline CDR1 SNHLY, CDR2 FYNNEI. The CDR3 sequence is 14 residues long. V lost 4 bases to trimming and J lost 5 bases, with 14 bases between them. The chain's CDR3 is CASSANLGRETQYF. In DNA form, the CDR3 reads TGTGCCAGCAGTGCCAATTTGGGTAGGGAGACCCAGTACTTC.

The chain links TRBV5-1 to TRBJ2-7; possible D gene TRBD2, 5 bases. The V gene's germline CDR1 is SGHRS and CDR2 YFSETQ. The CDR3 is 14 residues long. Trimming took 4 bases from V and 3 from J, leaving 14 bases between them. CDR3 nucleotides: TGCGCCAGCAGCCGCCAGGACTTATTCTACGAGCAGTACTTC. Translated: CASSRQDLFYEQYF. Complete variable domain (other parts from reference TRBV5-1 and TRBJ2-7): KAGVTQTPRYLIKTRGQQVTLSCSPISGHRSVSWYQQTPGQGLQFLFEYFSETQRNKGNFPGRFSGRQFSNSRSEMNVSTLELGDSALYLCASSRQDLFYEQYFGPGTRLTVT.

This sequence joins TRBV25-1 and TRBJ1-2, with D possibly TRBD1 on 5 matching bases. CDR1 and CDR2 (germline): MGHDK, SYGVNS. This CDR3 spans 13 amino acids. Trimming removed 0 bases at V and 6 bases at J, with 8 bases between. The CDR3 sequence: CASSEYSGDGYTF. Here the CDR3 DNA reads TGTGCCAGCAGTGAATATTCGGGGGATGGCTACACCTTC.

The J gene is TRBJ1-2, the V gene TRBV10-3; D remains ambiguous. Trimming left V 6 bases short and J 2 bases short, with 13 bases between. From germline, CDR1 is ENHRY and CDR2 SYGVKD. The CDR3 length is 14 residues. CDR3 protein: CAIREALANYGYTF. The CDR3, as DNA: TGTGCCATCAGAGAGGCCCTCGCCAACTATGGCTACACCTTC.

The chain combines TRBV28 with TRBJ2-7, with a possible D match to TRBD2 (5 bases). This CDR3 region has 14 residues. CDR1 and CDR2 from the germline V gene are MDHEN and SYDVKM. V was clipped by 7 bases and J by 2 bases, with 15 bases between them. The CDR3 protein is CASTSLERPYEQYF. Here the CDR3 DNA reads TGTGCCAGCACCTCACTCGAGCGGCCCTACGAGCAGTACTTC.